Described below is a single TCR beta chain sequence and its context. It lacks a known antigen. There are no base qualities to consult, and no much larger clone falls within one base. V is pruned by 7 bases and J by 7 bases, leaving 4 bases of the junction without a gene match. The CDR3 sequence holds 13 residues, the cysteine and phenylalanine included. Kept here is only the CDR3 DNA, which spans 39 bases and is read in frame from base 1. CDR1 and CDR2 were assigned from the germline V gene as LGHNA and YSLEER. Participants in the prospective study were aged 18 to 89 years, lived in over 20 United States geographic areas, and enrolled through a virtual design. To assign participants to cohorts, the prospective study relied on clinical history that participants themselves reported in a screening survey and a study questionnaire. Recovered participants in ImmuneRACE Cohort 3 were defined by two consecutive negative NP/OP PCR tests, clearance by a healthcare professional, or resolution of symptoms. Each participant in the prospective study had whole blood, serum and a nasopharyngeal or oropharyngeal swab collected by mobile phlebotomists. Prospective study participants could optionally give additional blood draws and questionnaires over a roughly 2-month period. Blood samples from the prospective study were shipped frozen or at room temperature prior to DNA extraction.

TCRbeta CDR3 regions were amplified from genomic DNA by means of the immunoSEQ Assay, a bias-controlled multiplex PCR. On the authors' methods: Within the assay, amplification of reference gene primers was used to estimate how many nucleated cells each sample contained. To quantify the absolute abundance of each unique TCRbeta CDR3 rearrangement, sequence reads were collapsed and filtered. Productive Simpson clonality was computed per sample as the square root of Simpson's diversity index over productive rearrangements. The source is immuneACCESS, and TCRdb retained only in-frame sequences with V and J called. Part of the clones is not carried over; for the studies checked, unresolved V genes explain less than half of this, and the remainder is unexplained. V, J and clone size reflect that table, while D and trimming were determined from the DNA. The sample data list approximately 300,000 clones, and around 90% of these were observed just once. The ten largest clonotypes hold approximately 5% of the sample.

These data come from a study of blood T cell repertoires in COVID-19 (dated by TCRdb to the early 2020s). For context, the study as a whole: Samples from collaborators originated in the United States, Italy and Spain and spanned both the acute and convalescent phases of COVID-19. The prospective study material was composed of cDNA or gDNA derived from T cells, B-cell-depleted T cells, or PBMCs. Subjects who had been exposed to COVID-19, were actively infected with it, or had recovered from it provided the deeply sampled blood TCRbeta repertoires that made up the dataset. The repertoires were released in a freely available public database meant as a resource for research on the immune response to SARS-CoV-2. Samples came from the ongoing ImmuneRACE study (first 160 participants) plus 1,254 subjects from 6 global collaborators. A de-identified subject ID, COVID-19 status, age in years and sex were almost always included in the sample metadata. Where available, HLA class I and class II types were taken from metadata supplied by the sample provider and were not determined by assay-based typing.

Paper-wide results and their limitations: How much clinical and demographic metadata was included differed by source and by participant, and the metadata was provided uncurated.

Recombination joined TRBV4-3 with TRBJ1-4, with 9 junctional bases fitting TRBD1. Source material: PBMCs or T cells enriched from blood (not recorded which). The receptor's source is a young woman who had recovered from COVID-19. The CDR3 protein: CASKGTGPEKLFF. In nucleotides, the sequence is TGCGCCAGCAAGGGGACAGGGCCTGAAAAACTGTTTTTT.